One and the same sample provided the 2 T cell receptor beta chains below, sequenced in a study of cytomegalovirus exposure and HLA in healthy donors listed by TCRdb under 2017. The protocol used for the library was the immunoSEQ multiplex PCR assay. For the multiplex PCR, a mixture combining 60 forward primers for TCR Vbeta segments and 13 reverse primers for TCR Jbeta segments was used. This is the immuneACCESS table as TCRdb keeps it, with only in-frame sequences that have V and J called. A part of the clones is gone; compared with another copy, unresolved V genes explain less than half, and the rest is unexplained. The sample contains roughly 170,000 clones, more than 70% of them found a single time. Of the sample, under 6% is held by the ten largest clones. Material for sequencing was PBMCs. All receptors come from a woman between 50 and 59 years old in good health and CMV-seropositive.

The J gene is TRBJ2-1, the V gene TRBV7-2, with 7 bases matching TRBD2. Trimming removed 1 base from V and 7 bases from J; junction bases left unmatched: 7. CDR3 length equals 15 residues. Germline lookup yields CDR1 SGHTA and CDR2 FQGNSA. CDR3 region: CASSLVWTSLNEQFF. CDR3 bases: TGTGCCAGCAGCTTAGTGTGGACTAGTCTAAATGAGCAGTTCTTC.

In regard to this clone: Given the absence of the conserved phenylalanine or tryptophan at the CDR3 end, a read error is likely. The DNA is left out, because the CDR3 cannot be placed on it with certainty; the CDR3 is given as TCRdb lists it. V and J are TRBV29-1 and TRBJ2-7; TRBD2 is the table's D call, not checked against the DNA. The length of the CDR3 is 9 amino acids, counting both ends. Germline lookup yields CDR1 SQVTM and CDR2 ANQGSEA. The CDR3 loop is CSVDRAVGG.